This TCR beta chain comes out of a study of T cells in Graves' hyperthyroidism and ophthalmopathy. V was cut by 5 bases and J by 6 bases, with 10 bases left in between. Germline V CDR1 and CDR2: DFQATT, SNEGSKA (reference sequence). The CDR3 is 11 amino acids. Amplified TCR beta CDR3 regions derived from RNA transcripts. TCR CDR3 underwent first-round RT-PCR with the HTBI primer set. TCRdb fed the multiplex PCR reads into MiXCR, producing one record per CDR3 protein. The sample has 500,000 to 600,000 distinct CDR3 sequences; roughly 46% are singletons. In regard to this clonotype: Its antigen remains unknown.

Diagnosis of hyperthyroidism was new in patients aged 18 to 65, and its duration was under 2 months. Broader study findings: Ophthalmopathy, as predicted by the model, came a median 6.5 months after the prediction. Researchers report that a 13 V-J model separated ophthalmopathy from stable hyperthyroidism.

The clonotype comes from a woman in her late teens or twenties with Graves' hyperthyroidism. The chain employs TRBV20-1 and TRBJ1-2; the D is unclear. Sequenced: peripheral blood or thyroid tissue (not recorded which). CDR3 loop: CSASRTDGYTF. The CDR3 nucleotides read TGCAGTGCTTCACGGACCGATGGCTACACCTTC.